The 15 T cell receptor beta chains listed next were all sequenced from one sample in a study of CD4+ T cells in melanoma. Measured with immunoSEQ multiplex PCR; TCRdb has only the in-frame clones, and not every one. Of about 15,000 clones listed, approximately 88% are singletons. Sequenced: cells from a culture (not recorded whether cultured in vitro). The receptors were sampled from a human donor with melanoma.

V gene TRBV5-1 combines with J gene TRBJ1-6; D unresolved. The CDR3 extends over 16 amino acids. CDR1 is SGHRS, CDR2 YFSETQ, per germline. Trimming took off 4 bases at V and 7 bases at J, with 18 bases between the two ends. CDR3 sequence (DNA): TGCGCCAGCAGCCCATTCGCGGATTTTAGAAATTCACCCCTCCACTTT. Translating gives CASSPFADFRNSPLHF. Combining the CDR3 with reference TRBV5-1 and TRBJ1-6 gives the whole variable domain KAGVTQTPRYLIKTRGQQVTLSCSPISGHRSVSWYQQTPGQGLQFLFEYFSETQRNKGNFPGRFSGRQFSNSRSEMNVSTLELGDSALYLCASSPFADFRNSPLHFGNGTRLTVT.

This chain links TRBV5-4 with TRBJ1-1; unclear D gene. Trimming cost V 3 bases and J 5 bases, with 17 bases left between them. Germline V lookup: CDR1 SGHNT, CDR2 YYREEE (reference sequence). The length of the CDR3 is 15 residues. The CDR3 DNA is TGTGCCAGCAGCTCTGATCCAACCACGAGGACTGAAGCTTTCTTT. Translation gives CASSSDPTTRTEAFF.

The chain is built from TRBV5-8 and TRBJ2-5; 11 bases map to TRBD1. Germline loops: CDR1 SGHTS, CDR2 YDEGEE. CDR3 length equals 15 residues. With V trimmed by 6 bases and J by 4 bases, 8 bases remained unmatched. The CDR3 region has the DNA TGTGCCAGCAATTTCGGACAGGGGGCAGGAGAGACCCAGTACTTC. Its protein is CASNFGQGAGETQYF.

The chain has TRBV11-3 and TRBJ1-2; tentatively, D is TRBD1 (5 bases). Trimming removed 0 bases from V and 4 bases from J, with 15 bases in between. The CDR3 is made up of 16 amino acids. Germline CDR1 and CDR2: SGHNT and YENEEA. The CDR3 DNA follows: TGTGCCAGCAGCTTAGATAAATGGGAGGGGTCCTATGGCTACACCTTC. It translates to CASSLDKWEGSYGYTF.

This clone has a handful of counts. A read error may account for a junction end that differs from germline. V usage is TRBV15 and J usage is TRBJ2-1; D gene ambiguous. This CDR3 has 13 residues. Germline values: CDR1 LNHNV, CDR2 YYDKDF (reference sequence). CDR3 coding DNA: TGTGCCACCAGAAGAGATGGCCTCCGGGAGCAGTTCTTC. It yields the protein CATRRDGLREQFF.

The chain couples TRBV2 to TRBJ2-5; D tentatively fits TRBD1 or TRBD2 (5 bases each). The germline CDR1 and CDR2 sequences are SNHLY and FYNNEI. The CDR3 covers 13 residues. V lost 8 bases and J lost 5, with 15 bases in between. The CDR3 sequence is CASGRDRDETQYF. The DNA of the CDR3 is TGTGCCAGCGGCCGGGACCGGGACGAGACCCAGTACTTC.

J is TRBJ1-2 and V is TRBV4-1, with D possibly matching TRBD1 (6 bases). The CDR3 is 15 residues long. Trimming stripped 4 bases from V and 0 bases from J, with 12 bases between. Germline CDR1 reads MGHRA; CDR2 reads YSYEKL. CDR3: CASSREDSANYGYTF. For the CDR3, the DNA is TGCGCCAGCAGCCGGGAGGACAGCGCTAACTATGGCTACACCTTC.

The chain employs TRBV4-1 and TRBJ2-2, with unresolved D. V was clipped by 2 bases and J by 5 bases, with 9 bases between them. Germline V gene data show CDR1 as MGHRA and CDR2 as YSYEKL. This CDR3 contains 14 residues. The CDR3 is CASSQPVGTGELFF. Here the CDR3 DNA reads TGCGCCAGCAGCCAACCGGTGGGGACCGGGGAGCTGTTTTTT.

The chain carries TRBV4-1 and TRBJ2-3; 7 bases agree with TRBD1. Germline V gives CDR1 MGHRA, CDR2 YSYEKL. V shed 0 bases and J 1 base; nucleotides not matched to a gene: 4. The CDR3 is made up of 16 amino acids. The CDR3 DNA is TGCGCCAGCAGCCAAGAGAGGACAGGTGGCACAGATACGCAGTATTTT. Translation: CASSQERTGGTDTQYF.

The chain uses TRBV2 and TRBJ1-1; D is uncertain. Trimming took 4 bases from V and 7 from J, leaving 16 bases between them. This CDR3 is built from 14 residues. The germline V gene has CDR1 SNHLY and CDR2 FYNNEI. CDR3 in DNA: TGTGCCAGCAGTGTAGGTAGTGGAACGGGTGAAGCTTTCTTT. It is translated as CASSVGSGTGEAFF.

This clone was seen once. The chain is built from TRBV11-3 and TRBJ2-2; D remains ambiguous. Germline V CDR1 and CDR2: SGHNT, YENEEA. CDR3 size: 17 residues. With 1 base removed from V and 4 bases from J, the gap between germline ends came to 16 bases. The CDR3 DNA follows: TGTGCCAGCAGCTTAGGGACGGGTGGCGTAGGCACCGGGGAGCTGTTTTTT. Translated: CASSLGTGGVGTGELFF.

The CDR3 loop is CASSLTPGQGADEQYF. The DNA for the CDR3 is TGTGCCAGCAGCTTGACCCCGGGACAGGGGGCGGACGAGCAGTACTTC. This rearrangement joins TRBV7-6 to TRBJ2-7, with 12 bases identical to TRBD1. Germline V gives CDR1 SGHVS, CDR2 FNYEAQ. The CDR3 spans 16 residues. With 3 bases clipped from V and 5 bases from J, the junction kept 8 bases outside the gene matches.

This chain joins TRBV30 and TRBJ2-1; D is perhaps TRBD2 (5 bases). The CDR3 extends over 14 amino acids. The germline gives CDR1 GTSNPN, CDR2 SVGIG (reference sequence). V shed 1 base and J shed 8 bases, with 15 bases lying between them. The CDR3 region is CAWSGRAGFDEQFF. CDR3 DNA sequence: TGTGCCTGGAGTGGGCGGGCAGGTTTTGATGAGCAGTTCTTC.

V gene TRBV11-2 combines with J gene TRBJ2-2; D unclear. Trimming pared 5 bases from V and 4 bases from J, leaving 11 bases between. Germline V gene data show CDR1 as SGHAT and CDR2 as FQNNGV. The CDR3 loop spans 14 amino acids. The CDR3 loop is CASSRPGATGELFF. For the CDR3, the DNA is TGTGCCAGCAGCCGCCCAGGAGCCACCGGGGAGCTGTTTTTT.

J is TRBJ2-7 and V is TRBV4-1; a possible D gene is TRBD1 (5 bases). This CDR3 has 14 amino acids. Germline V gives CDR1 MGHRA, CDR2 YSYEKL. Trimming removed 1 base from V and 2 bases from J, with 9 bases in between. DNA of the CDR3: TGCGCCAGCAGCCAAGGCAGCAGGGCCTACGAGCAGTACTTC. It translates to CASSQGSRAYEQYF.